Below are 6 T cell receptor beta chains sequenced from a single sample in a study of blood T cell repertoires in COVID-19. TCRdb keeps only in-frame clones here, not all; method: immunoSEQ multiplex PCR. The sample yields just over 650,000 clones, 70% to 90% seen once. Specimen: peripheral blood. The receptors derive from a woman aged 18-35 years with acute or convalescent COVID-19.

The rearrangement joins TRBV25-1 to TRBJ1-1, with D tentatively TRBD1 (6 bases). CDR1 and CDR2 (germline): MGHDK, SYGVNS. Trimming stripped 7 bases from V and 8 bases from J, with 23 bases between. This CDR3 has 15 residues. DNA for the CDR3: TGTGCCAGCACCCAATGGGGGGGGGCGGTATCAGAAGCTTTCTTT. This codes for CASTQWGGAVSEAFF.

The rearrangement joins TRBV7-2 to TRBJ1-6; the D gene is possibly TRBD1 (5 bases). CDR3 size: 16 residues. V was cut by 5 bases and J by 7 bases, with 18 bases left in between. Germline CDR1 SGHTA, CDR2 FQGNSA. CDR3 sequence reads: CASSPRPDRNNSPLHF. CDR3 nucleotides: TGTGCCAGCAGCCCGAGACCCGACAGAAACAATTCACCCCTCCACTTT.

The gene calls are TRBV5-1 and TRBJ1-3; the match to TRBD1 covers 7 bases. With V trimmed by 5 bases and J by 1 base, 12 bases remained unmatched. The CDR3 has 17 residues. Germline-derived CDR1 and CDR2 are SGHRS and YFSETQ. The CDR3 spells CASSPRIQGSSGNTIYF. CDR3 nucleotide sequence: TGCGCCAGCAGTCCCCGGATACAGGGGAGTTCTGGAAACACCATATATTTT.

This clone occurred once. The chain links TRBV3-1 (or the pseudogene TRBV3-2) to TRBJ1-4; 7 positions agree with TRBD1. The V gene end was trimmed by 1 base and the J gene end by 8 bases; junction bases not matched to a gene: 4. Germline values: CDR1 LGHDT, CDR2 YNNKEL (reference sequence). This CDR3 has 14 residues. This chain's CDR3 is CASSQARGGEKLFF. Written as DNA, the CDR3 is TGTGCCAGCAGCCAAGCCCGAGGGGGCGAAAAACTGTTTTTT.

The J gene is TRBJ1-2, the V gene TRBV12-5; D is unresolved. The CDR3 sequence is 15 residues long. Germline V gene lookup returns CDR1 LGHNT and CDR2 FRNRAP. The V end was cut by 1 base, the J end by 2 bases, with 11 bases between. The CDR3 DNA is TGTGCTAGTGGTTTGGCGACGGGGTTGAACTATGGCTACACCTTC. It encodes CASGLATGLNYGYTF. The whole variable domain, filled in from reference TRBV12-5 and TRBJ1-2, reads DARVTQTPRHKVTEMGQEVTMRCQPILGHNTVFWYRQTMMQGLELLAYFRNRAPLDDSGMPKDRFSAEMPDATLATLKIQPSEPRDSAVYFCASGLATGLNYGYTFGSGTRLTVV.

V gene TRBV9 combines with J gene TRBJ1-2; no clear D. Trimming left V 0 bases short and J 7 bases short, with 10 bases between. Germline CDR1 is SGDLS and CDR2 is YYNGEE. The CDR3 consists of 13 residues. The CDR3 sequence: CASSVVSATGYTF. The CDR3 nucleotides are TGTGCCAGCAGCGTAGTTTCTGCTACTGGCTACACCTTC.